This is a list of T cell receptor beta chains from one sample in a study of OX40 agonist ivuxolimab in advanced cancers. The data were produced by immunoSEQ multiplex PCR, yet TCRdb's version contains in-frame clones alone and is incomplete. The sample includes about 35,000 clones, over 60% of them seen just once. Here the sequenced sample was CD4+ or CD8+ T cells sorted from blood, taken in a trial of the OX40 agonist ivuxolimab. These receptors all come from an adult with an advanced solid tumor such as melanoma, head and neck, liver or kidney cancer. Each CDR3 is given with its conserved first and last residue. The order of the fields is V gene, D gene, clone size, J gene, CDR3 DNA, CDR3 protein. A D gene is named only where the DNA matches it firmly. Some rows mark clone size as missing; the rest say once, few, many or name a class of expanded clone.

TRBV29-1,TRBD1,NA,TRBJ2-7,TGCAGCGTTGAAGAGGGTCAGGGGGTCTACGAGCAGTACTTC,CSVEEGQGVYEQYF
TRBV7-9,NA,NA,TRBJ1-3,TGTGCCAGCAGCCAGAAGCCAGGGTTGGGTGGAAACACCATATATTTT,CASSQKPGLGGNTIYF
TRBV30,TRBD1,NA,TRBJ1-2,TGTGCCTGGAGGACAGGGGGCGCCAGCTATGGCTACACCTTC,CAWRTGGASYGYTF
TRBV18,NA,NA,TRBJ1-1,TGTGCCAGCTCACCGGGGGCGGCCTCGAACACTGAAGCTTTCTTT,CASSPGAASNTEAFF
TRBV9,NA,NA,TRBJ1-6,TGTGCCAGCAGCCTATCACTTGGGATGGATTCACCCCTCCACTTT,CASSLSLGMDSPLHF
TRBV19,TRBD2,NA,TRBJ2-3,TGTGCCAGTAGTATAAAGCGGGGGGGCACAGATACGCAGTATTTT,CASSIKRGGTDTQYF
TRBV6-5,NA,NA,TRBJ2-1,TGTGCCAGCAGTTACCGGGGGTTTTTGGACAATGAGCAGTTCTTC,CASSYRGFLDNEQFF
TRBV12-5,TRBD1,NA,TRBJ1-6,TGTGCTAGTGGCCCACAGGGGAGTTATAATTCACCCCTCCACTTT,CASGPQGSYNSPLHF
TRBV30,TRBD1,NA,TRBJ1-1,TGTGCCTGGAGTGCACAGGGGGCAGGGAACACTGAAGCTTTCTTT,CAWSAQGAGNTEAFF
TRBV6-5,NA,NA,TRBJ2-2,TGTGCCAGCAGCCACGGAGGACTATCTATTGGGGAGCTGTTTTTT,CASSHGGLSIGELFF
TRBV6-6,NA,NA,TRBJ1-4,TGTGCCAGCAGAGGGGCGGCCGAAAAACTGTTTTTT,CASRGAAEKLFF
TRBV18,TRBD1,NA,TRBJ1-4,TGTGCCAGCTCAGCTACCGGGACAGGGGGCGAAAAACTGTTTTTT,CASSATGTGGEKLFF
TRBV9,NA,NA,TRBJ1-4,TGTGCCAGCAGCGTAGCGGAGGGGACTAATGAAAAACTGTTTTTT,CASSVAEGTNEKLFF
TRBV11-2,NA,once,TRBJ1-2,TGTGCCAGCAGCTTAAGTCTTCTCTATGGCTACACCTTC,CASSLSLLYGYTF
TRBV4-2,TRBD1,NA,TRBJ1-3,TGTGCCAGCAGCCAAAAGGACAGGGGAAACACCATATATTTT,CASSQKDRGNTIYF
TRBV5-5,NA,NA,TRBJ2-3,TGTGCCAGCAGCTTCCACAGGGTTAGAGATACGCAGTATTTT,CASSFHRVRDTQYF
TRBV2,NA,few,TRBJ1-5,TGTGCCAGCGGCGAATCCAGCCGCAATCAGCCCCAGCATTTT,CASGESSRNQPQHF
TRBV7-9,NA,medium-sized,TRBJ1-1,TGTGCCAGCGCCAATCAGGGCAACACTGAAGCTTTCTTT,CASANQGNTEAFF
TRBV6-1,TRBD1,NA,TRBJ1-2,TGTGCCAGCAGCTTAGACAGGGGCTATGGCTACACCTTC,CASSLDRGYGYTF
TRBV7-8,TRBD2,few,TRBJ2-3,TGTGCCAGCAGCTTAGCCTCTAGCGGGGGAGCGCAGTATTTT,CASSLASSGGAQYF
TRBV9,NA,few,TRBJ2-1,TGTGCCAGCAGCGTAGGGATGGGAGGTGAAGAGCAGTTCTTC,CASSVGMGGEEQFF
TRBV27,TRBD2,few,TRBJ2-4,TGTGCCAGCAGTCCCGCCCTAGCGGGGGCCAATCGCCTAGCCAAAAACATTCAGTACTTC,CASSPALAGANRLAKNIQYF
TRBV30,NA,NA,TRBJ2-7,TGTGCCTGGAGTGTACAGGCCTACGAGCAGTACTTC,CAWSVQAYEQYF
TRBV5-4,TRBD1,NA,TRBJ2-2,TGTGCCAGCAGCTTTCAGGGGGCCGGGGAGCTGTTTTTT,CASSFQGAGELFF
TRBV12-5,NA,NA,TRBJ1-5,TGTGCTAGTGGTTTGGAGGCTAGCAATCAGCCCCAGCATTTT,CASGLEASNQPQHF
TRBV10-3,NA,NA,TRBJ2-2,TGTGCCATCAGTGAACGGGGGACCTTTCTCAACACCGGGGAGCTGTTTTTT,CAISERGTFLNTGELFF
TRBV7-9,TRBD1,NA,TRBJ1-3,TGTGCCAGCAGCAGGGACAGTGCTGGAAACACCATATATTTT,CASSRDSAGNTIYF
TRBV4-1,TRBD2,few,TRBJ2-1,TGCGCCAGCAGCCAGGGACTAGCGGTTTGGGATGAGCAGTTCTTC,CASSQGLAVWDEQFF
TRBV10-2,NA,NA,TRBJ2-5,TGCGCCAGCAGTCCCCGGGGAGCCGTAGAGACCCAGTACTTC,CASSPRGAVETQYF
TRBV28,TRBD1,once,TRBJ1-1,TGTGCCAGCAGTAAGAGGACAGGGGGCCAGGGCACTGAAGCTTTCTTT,CASSKRTGGQGTEAFF
TRBV10-3,NA,few,TRBJ1-2,TGTGCCATCACTTCCGGGGGAGGCTACACCTTC,CAITSGGGYTF
TRBV28,NA,few,TRBJ2-7,TGTGCCAGCGGTGCAGGATACCCTTACGAGCAGTACTTC,CASGAGYPYEQYF
TRBV4-1,NA,few,TRBJ1-5,TGCGCCAGCAGCCAAGAGTTACGTCAGTACAATCAGCCCCAGCATTTT,CASSQELRQYNQPQHF
TRBV5-4,TRBD1,NA,TRBJ2-5,TGTGCCAGCAGCTCACGGACAGGGGGTTCAGAGACCCAGTACTTC,CASSSRTGGSETQYF
TRBV11-3,NA,NA,TRBJ2-3,TGTGCCAGCAGCTTAGATGGGGACGGAACGCAGTATTTT,CASSLDGDGTQYF